This TCR beta chain is from a study of spatial heterogeneity in lung cancer. Background on the study: Those follow-up PBMC samples that were available underwent sequencing, at a median interval of approximately 22 months following resection.

The CDR3 extends over 17 amino acids. Germline CDR1 reads MGHRA; CDR2 reads YSYEKL. V shed 0 bases, J shed 5 bases, and the junction held 10 bases outside the gene matches. The time point denotes: blood at routine non-recurrence follow-up after resection. Tumor, nontumor lung or frozen PBMC supplied whole RNA, sequenced without sorting. This clonotype is labeled medium-sized. Individual TCR cDNA molecules each bore their own unique molecular identifier. TCRdb ran MiXCR on the 5' RACE reads and lists one entry per CDR3 protein. The repertoire holds about 4,000 distinct CDR3 sequences, with roughly 25% as singletons.

The genes are TRBV4-1 and TRBJ2-5; 9 nucleotides line up with TRBD2. Sequencing used PBMCs, obtained at follow-up. The TCR was taken from a male donor with early-stage non-small cell lung cancer. CDR3 region: CASSQEGLAGMKETQYF. The CDR3 nucleotides are TGCGCCAGCAGCCAAGAAGGGCTAGCGGGGATGAAGGAGACCCAGTACTTC.